Below, 27 T cell receptor beta chains from the same sample are listed, as sequenced in a study of CXCR3-negative and CXCR3-positive naive CD8 T cells. Through 5' RACE with UMI labels, the TRB cDNA libraries were prepared. One entry per CDR3 protein, without DNA, is what TCRdb gives after re-calling the 5' RACE reads. The sample table sets out approximately 88,000 distinct CDR3 sequences. The sequencing sample was made of naive CXCR3- CD8+ T cells from blood. Regarding subset: CD45RO-CCR7+CD27+CD95- naive CD8+ T cells lacking CXCR3 (TNR3-). The origin of the receptors is a human donor in good health. Some clones in this sample may be carry-over from other donors' samples.

The J gene is TRBJ2-7, the V gene TRBV4-1; as DNA is missing, the TRBD1 call by TCRdb cannot be tested. Germline lookup yields CDR1 MGHRA and CDR2 YSYEKL. The length of the CDR3 is 17 residues. CDR3 residues: CASSQAPLGTGKYEQYF.

This chain links TRBV29-1 with TRBJ2-5; the TCRdb D gene call, TRBD1, has no DNA to confirm it. CDR3 length: 12 amino acids. Germline V gene sequence: CDR1 SQVTM, CDR2 ANQGSEA. The CDR3 reads CSVVGVLETQYF.

The chain joins TRBV4-2 to TRBJ1-2; the TRBD1 assignment by TCRdb is unverifiable without DNA. The CDR3 is made up of 15 amino acids. Germline-derived CDR1 and CDR2 are LGHNA and YNFKEQ. The CDR3 protein is CASSQGFGAGYGYTF.

CDR3 sequence reads: CSAPAGQVRADTQYF. The chain carries TRBV20-1 and TRBJ2-3; TCRdb returns TRBD1, unconfirmable since there is no DNA. The CDR3 is 15 amino acids. Germline CDR1 and CDR2: DFQATT and SNEGSKA (reference sequence).

CDR3 sequence reads: CASSLKFREKLFF. The gene calls are TRBV7-2 and TRBJ1-4. The CDR3 contains 13 residues. The germline gives CDR1 SGHTA, CDR2 FQGNSA. The full variable domain, rest sourced from reference TRBV7-2 and TRBJ1-4, is GAGVSQSPSNKVTEKGKDVELRCDPISGHTALYWYRQSLGQGLEFLIYFQGNSAPDKSGLPSDRFSAERTGGSVSTLTIQRTQQEDSAVYLCASSLKFREKLFFGSGTQLSVL.

The gene calls are TRBV28 and TRBJ2-7; absent DNA, TCRdb's TRBD2 call cannot be checked. The CDR3 has 14 residues. Germline CDR1 reads MDHEN; CDR2 reads SYDVKM. CDR3 in amino acids: CASSSTSVPYEQYF.

V is TRBV28 and J is TRBJ2-7; TCRdb reports TRBD2, a call that lacks DNA to check it against. Germline CDR1 is MDHEN and CDR2 is SYDVKM. The CDR3 contains 16 residues. CDR3: CASSAWLAGGSYEQYF.

The chain is built from TRBV4-2 and TRBJ2-7; TCRdb picks TRBD1, but there is no DNA to check that call. Germline CDR1 reads LGHNA; CDR2 reads YNFKEQ. The CDR3 consists of 15 residues. The CDR3 loop is CASSQGSTGAYEQYF.

This rearrangement joins TRBV29-1 to TRBJ2-1; without DNA, the TCRdb call of TRBD1 cannot be checked. Germline assignment: CDR1 SQVTM and CDR2 ANQGSEA. The CDR3 has 15 residues. CDR3 loop: CSVEKGSGSYNEQFF.

The CDR3 reads CASSLAASGEPSSYEQYF. The chain links TRBV7-2 to TRBJ2-7. Germline V gene data show CDR1 as SGHTA and CDR2 as FQGNSA. The CDR3 spans 18 residues.

The chain carries TRBV13 and TRBJ2-7; lacking DNA, the TRBD1 call made by TCRdb goes unchecked. From germline, CDR1 is PRHDT and CDR2 FYEKMQ (reference sequence). This CDR3 comprises 14 residues. CDR3 region: CASSNIGTAYEQYF.

The V and J genes are TRBV29-1 and TRBJ2-7; the TCRdb call, TRBD2, lacks DNA for checking. Germline V gives CDR1 SQVTM, CDR2 ANQGSEA. This CDR3 has 16 amino acids. CDR3 in amino acids: CSVTGTSGSNEYEQYF.

The rearrangement joins TRBV20-1 to TRBJ2-7; TCRdb calls TRBD1, which cannot be checked without DNA. Germline lookup yields CDR1 DFQATT and CDR2 SNEGSKA (reference sequence). The CDR3 consists of 14 residues. This CDR3 is CSASGAQGPYEQYF.

The rearrangement uses TRBV20-1 and TRBJ2-7. CDR1 and CDR2 (germline): DFQATT, SNEGSKA (reference sequence). The CDR3 contains 13 residues. This CDR3 reads CSARKREGLEQYF.

This rearrangement joins TRBV7-9 to TRBJ2-5. Per germline, CDR1 SEHNR and CDR2 FQNEAQ (reference sequence). The CDR3 runs 13 residues. CDR3 region: CASRTGIQETQYF.

The chain recombines TRBV29-1 with TRBJ1-1; TCRdb's assignment of TRBD1 cannot be checked, as there is no DNA. Germline assignment: CDR1 SQVTM and CDR2 ANQGSEA. The CDR3 consists of 15 residues. CDR3 region: CSVDGTGYHSAEAFF. Complete variable domain (other parts from reference TRBV29-1 and TRBJ1-1): SAVISQKPSRDICQRGTSLTIQCQVDSQVTMMFWYRQQPGQSLTLIATANQGSEATYESGFVIDKFPISRPNLTFSTLTVSNMSPEDSSIYLCSVDGTGYHSAEAFFGQGTRLTVV.

The chain carries TRBV23-1 and TRBJ2-3. TRBV23-1 is an ORF, with its function uncertain. The CDR3 has 16 residues. This chain's CDR3 is CASSQSDHRVTDTQYF.

The genes are TRBV6-2 or TRBV6-3 and TRBJ2-5; the TCRdb D gene call, TRBD2, has no DNA to confirm it. This CDR3 is built from 14 residues. Germline V lookup: CDR1 MNHEY, CDR2 SVGEGT. CDR3 in amino acids: CASRELAGGPPQYF.

The chain carries TRBV12-3 or TRBV12-4 and TRBJ1-6; absent DNA, TCRdb's TRBD1 call cannot be checked. This CDR3 comprises 14 residues. CDR3 loop: CASRWDSDNSPLHF.

The rearrangement links TRBV9 to TRBJ2-7; TCRdb indicates TRBD2, and absent DNA this call remains unverified. The germline CDR1 and CDR2 sequences are SGDLS and YYNGEE. This CDR3 has 15 residues. CDR3 protein: CASSVGVGAVYEQYF.

The chain couples TRBV27 to TRBJ2-1; TCRdb calls TRBD1, which cannot be checked without DNA. Per the germline V gene, CDR1 is MNHEY and CDR2 is SMNVEV (reference sequence). The CDR3 is 16 residues long. CDR3 region: CASSVTGASSYNEQFF.

The V gene is TRBV4-1, the J gene TRBJ2-2; TCRdb indicates TRBD1, and absent DNA this call remains unverified. This CDR3 spans 15 amino acids. CDR1 and CDR2 (germline): MGHRA, YSYEKL. The CDR3 sequence is CASSHPGDGTGELFF.

The V call is TRBV29-1, the J call TRBJ2-7; TCRdb gives TRBD2 as the D gene, but with no DNA this cannot be confirmed. This CDR3 has 13 amino acids. From germline, CDR1 is SQVTM and CDR2 ANQGSEA. The CDR3 reads CSVDSPNSYEQYF.

The chain uses TRBV7-7 and TRBJ2-3. From germline, CDR1 is SSHAT and CDR2 FNYEAQ (reference sequence). The CDR3 loop spans 13 amino acids. The CDR3 here is CASSLAGDATQYF.

CDR3 sequence: CASSQVSSGGAEAGELFF. This rearrangement joins TRBV4-3 to TRBJ2-2; TCRdb's assignment of TRBD2 cannot be checked, as there is no DNA. CDR1 is LGHNA, CDR2 YSLEER, per germline. The CDR3 consists of 18 residues.

The V gene is TRBV11-3, the J gene TRBJ1-1; TCRdb outputs TRBD1, but without DNA this stays unchecked. This CDR3 region has 13 residues. Germline values: CDR1 SGHNT, CDR2 YENEEA. The CDR3 sequence is CASSWDRGSEAFF.

The genes are TRBV28 and TRBJ2-7; the D call of TRBD2 rests on TCRdb alone, since no DNA is present to check it. The length of the CDR3 is 14 residues. CDR1 is MDHEN, CDR2 SYDVKM, per germline. CDR3 region: CASSSLAGLYEQYF.